This T cell receptor beta chain comes out of a study of cytomegalovirus exposure and HLA in healthy donors. Study-level points and caveats: Presence/absence analyses supposed approximately even sequencing depth among donors. Among immune exposure information, only CMV serostatus was available. A later analysis, which compared TCR beta chains of equal frequency, found the HLA-associated ones more clonally expanded.

About this clone: Its antigen is unidentified.

V was clipped by 0 bases and J by 2 bases, with 8 bases between them. The germline V gene has CDR1 SGHKS and CDR2 YYEKEE (reference sequence). The CDR3 covers 14 residues. Healthy bone marrow donors formed the donor group. Primers for the PCR totalled 60 Vbeta and 13 Jbeta. Sequencing was performed with immunoSEQ multiplex PCR; in TCRdb, only in-frame clones are kept and a portion is missing. Here the sample spans around 150,000 clones, roughly 80% being singletons. The sample was PBMCs. The TCR sequence derives from a young man in good health and CMV-seropositive. The genes are TRBV5-5 and TRBJ2-5, with D possibly being TRBD2 (5 bases). The CDR3 DNA reads TGTGCCAGCAGCTTGGTAGCGTTGCAAGAGACCCAGTACTTC. Residues: CASSLVALQETQYF.